The rows below give T cell receptor beta chains drawn from one sample of a study of OX40 agonist ivuxolimab in advanced cancers. The data were produced by immunoSEQ multiplex PCR, yet TCRdb's version contains in-frame clones alone and is incomplete. The data show 23,000 or so clones, around 83% seen once. Sequences were derived from CD4+ or CD8+ T cells sorted from blood, sampled in a trial of the OX40 agonist ivuxolimab. Receptor source: an adult with an advanced solid tumor such as melanoma, head and neck, liver or kidney cancer. CDR3s include the opening cysteine and the closing phenylalanine or tryptophan. Fields, in order: D gene, J gene, clone size, V gene, CDR3 protein, CDR3 DNA. A D gene is named only where the DNA matches it firmly. Rows give clone size only sometimes, using once, few, many, or a class for an expanded clone.

>NA|TRBJ1-6|NA|TRBV14
CASSLSMGGLSSSPLHF
TGTGCCAGCAGCCTGTCTATGGGGGGGCTCTCGAGTTCACCCCTCCACTTT
>TRBD2|TRBJ2-2|NA|TRBV5-1
CASSLLAGANTGELFF
TGCGCCAGCAGCTTACTAGCGGGTGCGAACACCGGGGAGCTGTTTTTT
>NA|TRBJ2-3|NA|TRBV13
CASSLAEDTQYF
TGTGCCAGCAGCTTAGCGGAAGACACGCAGTATTTT
>NA|TRBJ1-1|NA|TRBV7-2
CASSLFQGPSSEAFF
TGTGCCAGCAGCTTGTTTCAGGGGCCCAGCTCTGAAGCTTTCTTT
>NA|TRBJ2-5|NA|TRBV2
CARTTGTAGETQYF
TGTGCCAGGACCACCGGGACGGCGGGAGAGACCCAGTACTTC
>NA|TRBJ1-2|few|TRBV4-3
CASSSRGRGDGYTF
TGCGCCAGCAGCAGCCGGGGCAGGGGAGATGGCTACACCTTC
>NA|TRBJ2-2|NA|TRBV9
CASSVGPRKTGELFF
TGTGCCAGCAGCGTAGGACCCAGAAAAACCGGGGAGCTGTTTTTT
>NA|TRBJ1-3|NA|TRBV6-5
CASSPQGGGNTIYF
TGTGCCAGCAGTCCCCAGGGAGGTGGAAACACCATATATTTT
>TRBD1|TRBJ2-2|NA|TRBV6-5
CASRQGADGELFF
TGTGCCAGCAGACAGGGGGCGGACGGGGAGCTGTTTTTT
>TRBD2|TRBJ2-1|NA|TRBV5-4
CASSPSGGVYNEQFF
TGTGCCAGCAGCCCTAGCGGGGGAGTCTACAATGAGCAGTTCTTC
>TRBD2|TRBJ2-1|NA|TRBV5-1
CASSFGLADDNEQFF
TGCGCCAGCAGCTTCGGACTAGCGGACGACAATGAGCAGTTCTTC
>NA|TRBJ1-5|once|TRBV10-3
CATRGSVNGNQPQHF
TGTGCCACCCGAGGCTCAGTGAACGGCAATCAGCCCCAGCATTTT
>NA|TRBJ2-7|NA|TRBV14
CASSRNGQSISYEQYF
TGTGCCAGCAGCCGCAACGGACAGTCCATCTCCTACGAGCAGTACTTC
>TRBD1|TRBJ2-2|once|TRBV7-2
CASPDRNTGELFF
TGTGCCAGTCCGGACAGGAATACCGGGGAGCTGTTTTTT
>TRBD1|TRBJ1-2|once|TRBV6-5
CASSSAGQGDGYTF
TGTGCCAGCAGTTCGGCGGGACAGGGCGATGGCTACACCTTC
>TRBD2|TRBJ2-2|NA|TRBV7-2
CASSFRLAGGVGGELFF
TGTGCCAGCAGCTTTCGACTAGCGGGGGGGGTGGGCGGGGAGCTGTTTTTT
>NA|TRBJ2-2|NA|TRBV6-5
CASRGVRDTGELFF
TGTGCCAGCCGAGGGGTGAGGGACACCGGGGAGCTGTTTTTT
>TRBD1|TRBJ1-2|NA|TRBV7-9
CASSRTWTGVKDGYTF
TGTGCCAGCAGCCGAACTTGGACAGGGGTTAAGGATGGCTACACCTTC
>NA|TRBJ2-3|NA|TRBV29-1
CSVEDPLARNTDTQYF
TGCAGCGTTGAAGATCCCCTGGCCAGGAACACAGATACGCAGTATTTT
>NA|TRBJ2-7|NA|TRBV7-6
CASSADASSYEQYF
TGTGCCAGCAGCGCCGACGCAAGCTCCTACGAGCAGTACTTC
>NA|TRBJ2-1|NA|TRBV21-1
CASSKRLRGGYSYNEQFF
TGTGCCAGCAGCAAAAGATTACGGGGGGGGTACTCCTACAATGAGCAGTTCTTC
>NA|TRBJ2-5|NA|TRBV11-3
CASSLGPTETQYF
TGTGCCAGCAGCTTAGGGCCCACAGAGACCCAGTACTTC
>TRBD2|TRBJ2-7|NA|TRBV7-2
CASSLGGGTTPYEQYF
TGTGCCAGCAGCTTAGGAGGTGGGACTACCCCCTACGAGCAGTACTTC
>NA|TRBJ1-6|once|TRBV7-2
CATQESYNSPLHF
TGTGCCACCCAGGAGTCCTATAATTCACCCCTCCACTTT
>NA|TRBJ1-5|NA|TRBV7-9
CASSPHRALNQPQHF
TGTGCCAGCAGCCCCCACAGGGCCCTCAATCAGCCCCAGCATTTT
>TRBD1|TRBJ2-1|NA|TRBV9
CASSVEGTGSSNLFF
TGTGCCAGCAGCGTAGAAGGGACAGGGTCTTCCAATCTGTTCTTC
>TRBD2|TRBJ2-5|NA|TRBV5-1
CASSWYAGDQETQYF
TGCGCCAGCAGCTGGTACGCGGGGGACCAAGAGACCCAGTACTTC
>NA|TRBJ1-5|NA|TRBV6-1
CASSEGFSGRASSQHF
TGTGCCAGCAGTGAAGGTTTCTCAGGGAGAGCTTCGTCCCAGCATTTT
>NA|TRBJ1-1|NA|TRBV20-1
CSARDGEAFF
TGCAGTGCTAGAGATGGTGAAGCTTTCTTT
>TRBD2|TRBJ2-1|NA|TRBV7-3
CASSPSGAYNEQFF
TGTGCCAGCAGCCCAAGCGGGGCCTACAATGAGCAGTTCTTC
>NA|TRBJ1-3|NA|TRBV9
CASSVPQTGNTIYF
TGTGCCAGCAGCGTACCCCAGACTGGAAACACCATATATTTT
>TRBD1|TRBJ1-1|NA|TRBV5-1
CASGQDPKTEAFF
TGCGCCAGCGGACAGGACCCGAAGACTGAAGCTTTCTTT
>NA|TRBJ1-4|NA|TRBV5-1
CASSLALGGAAELFF
TGCGCCAGCAGCTTGGCGCTGGGAGGAGCCGCCGAACTGTTTTTT
>NA|TRBJ1-6|once|TRBV4-3
CASSRKRMGAGKVNFGNSPLHF
TGCGCCAGCAGCCGAAAAAGAATGGGGGCAGGGAAGGTGAATTTTGGTAATTCACCCCTCCACTTT
>NA|TRBJ2-2|NA|TRBV18
CASSPSVQRAGELFF
TGTGCCAGCTCACCCTCCGTACAGCGGGCCGGGGAGCTGTTTTTT
>TRBD2|TRBJ2-1|NA|TRBV7-2
CASSLGGLAGSYNEQFF
TGTGCCAGCAGCTTAGGGGGCCTAGCGGGCTCCTACAATGAGCAGTTCTTC
>TRBD2|TRBJ2-7|NA|TRBV9
CASSTSDSYEQYF
TGTGCCAGCAGTACTAGCGACTCCTACGAGCAGTACTTC
>TRBD1|TRBJ1-6|NA|TRBV5-4
CASSLGTGDYSPLHF
TGTGCCAGCAGCCTGGGGACAGGGGACTATTCACCCCTCCACTTT
>NA|TRBJ2-3|NA|TRBV21-1
CASSKAGDTQYF
TGTGCCAGCAGCAAAGCGGGGGATACGCAGTATTTT
>NA|TRBJ2-3|NA|TRBV27
CASSLSRDTYTQYF
TGTGCCAGCAGTTTGTCGAGGGACACCTATACGCAGTATTTT
>NA|TRBJ2-1|NA|TRBV19
CASSLTTTGTRYNEQFF
TGTGCCAGTAGTCTCACCACAACCGGGACACGCTACAATGAGCAGTTCTTC
>TRBD2|TRBJ2-1|NA|TRBV2
CASSEGLAAAQFF
TGTGCCAGCAGTGAAGGCCTAGCGGCCGCGCAGTTCTTC